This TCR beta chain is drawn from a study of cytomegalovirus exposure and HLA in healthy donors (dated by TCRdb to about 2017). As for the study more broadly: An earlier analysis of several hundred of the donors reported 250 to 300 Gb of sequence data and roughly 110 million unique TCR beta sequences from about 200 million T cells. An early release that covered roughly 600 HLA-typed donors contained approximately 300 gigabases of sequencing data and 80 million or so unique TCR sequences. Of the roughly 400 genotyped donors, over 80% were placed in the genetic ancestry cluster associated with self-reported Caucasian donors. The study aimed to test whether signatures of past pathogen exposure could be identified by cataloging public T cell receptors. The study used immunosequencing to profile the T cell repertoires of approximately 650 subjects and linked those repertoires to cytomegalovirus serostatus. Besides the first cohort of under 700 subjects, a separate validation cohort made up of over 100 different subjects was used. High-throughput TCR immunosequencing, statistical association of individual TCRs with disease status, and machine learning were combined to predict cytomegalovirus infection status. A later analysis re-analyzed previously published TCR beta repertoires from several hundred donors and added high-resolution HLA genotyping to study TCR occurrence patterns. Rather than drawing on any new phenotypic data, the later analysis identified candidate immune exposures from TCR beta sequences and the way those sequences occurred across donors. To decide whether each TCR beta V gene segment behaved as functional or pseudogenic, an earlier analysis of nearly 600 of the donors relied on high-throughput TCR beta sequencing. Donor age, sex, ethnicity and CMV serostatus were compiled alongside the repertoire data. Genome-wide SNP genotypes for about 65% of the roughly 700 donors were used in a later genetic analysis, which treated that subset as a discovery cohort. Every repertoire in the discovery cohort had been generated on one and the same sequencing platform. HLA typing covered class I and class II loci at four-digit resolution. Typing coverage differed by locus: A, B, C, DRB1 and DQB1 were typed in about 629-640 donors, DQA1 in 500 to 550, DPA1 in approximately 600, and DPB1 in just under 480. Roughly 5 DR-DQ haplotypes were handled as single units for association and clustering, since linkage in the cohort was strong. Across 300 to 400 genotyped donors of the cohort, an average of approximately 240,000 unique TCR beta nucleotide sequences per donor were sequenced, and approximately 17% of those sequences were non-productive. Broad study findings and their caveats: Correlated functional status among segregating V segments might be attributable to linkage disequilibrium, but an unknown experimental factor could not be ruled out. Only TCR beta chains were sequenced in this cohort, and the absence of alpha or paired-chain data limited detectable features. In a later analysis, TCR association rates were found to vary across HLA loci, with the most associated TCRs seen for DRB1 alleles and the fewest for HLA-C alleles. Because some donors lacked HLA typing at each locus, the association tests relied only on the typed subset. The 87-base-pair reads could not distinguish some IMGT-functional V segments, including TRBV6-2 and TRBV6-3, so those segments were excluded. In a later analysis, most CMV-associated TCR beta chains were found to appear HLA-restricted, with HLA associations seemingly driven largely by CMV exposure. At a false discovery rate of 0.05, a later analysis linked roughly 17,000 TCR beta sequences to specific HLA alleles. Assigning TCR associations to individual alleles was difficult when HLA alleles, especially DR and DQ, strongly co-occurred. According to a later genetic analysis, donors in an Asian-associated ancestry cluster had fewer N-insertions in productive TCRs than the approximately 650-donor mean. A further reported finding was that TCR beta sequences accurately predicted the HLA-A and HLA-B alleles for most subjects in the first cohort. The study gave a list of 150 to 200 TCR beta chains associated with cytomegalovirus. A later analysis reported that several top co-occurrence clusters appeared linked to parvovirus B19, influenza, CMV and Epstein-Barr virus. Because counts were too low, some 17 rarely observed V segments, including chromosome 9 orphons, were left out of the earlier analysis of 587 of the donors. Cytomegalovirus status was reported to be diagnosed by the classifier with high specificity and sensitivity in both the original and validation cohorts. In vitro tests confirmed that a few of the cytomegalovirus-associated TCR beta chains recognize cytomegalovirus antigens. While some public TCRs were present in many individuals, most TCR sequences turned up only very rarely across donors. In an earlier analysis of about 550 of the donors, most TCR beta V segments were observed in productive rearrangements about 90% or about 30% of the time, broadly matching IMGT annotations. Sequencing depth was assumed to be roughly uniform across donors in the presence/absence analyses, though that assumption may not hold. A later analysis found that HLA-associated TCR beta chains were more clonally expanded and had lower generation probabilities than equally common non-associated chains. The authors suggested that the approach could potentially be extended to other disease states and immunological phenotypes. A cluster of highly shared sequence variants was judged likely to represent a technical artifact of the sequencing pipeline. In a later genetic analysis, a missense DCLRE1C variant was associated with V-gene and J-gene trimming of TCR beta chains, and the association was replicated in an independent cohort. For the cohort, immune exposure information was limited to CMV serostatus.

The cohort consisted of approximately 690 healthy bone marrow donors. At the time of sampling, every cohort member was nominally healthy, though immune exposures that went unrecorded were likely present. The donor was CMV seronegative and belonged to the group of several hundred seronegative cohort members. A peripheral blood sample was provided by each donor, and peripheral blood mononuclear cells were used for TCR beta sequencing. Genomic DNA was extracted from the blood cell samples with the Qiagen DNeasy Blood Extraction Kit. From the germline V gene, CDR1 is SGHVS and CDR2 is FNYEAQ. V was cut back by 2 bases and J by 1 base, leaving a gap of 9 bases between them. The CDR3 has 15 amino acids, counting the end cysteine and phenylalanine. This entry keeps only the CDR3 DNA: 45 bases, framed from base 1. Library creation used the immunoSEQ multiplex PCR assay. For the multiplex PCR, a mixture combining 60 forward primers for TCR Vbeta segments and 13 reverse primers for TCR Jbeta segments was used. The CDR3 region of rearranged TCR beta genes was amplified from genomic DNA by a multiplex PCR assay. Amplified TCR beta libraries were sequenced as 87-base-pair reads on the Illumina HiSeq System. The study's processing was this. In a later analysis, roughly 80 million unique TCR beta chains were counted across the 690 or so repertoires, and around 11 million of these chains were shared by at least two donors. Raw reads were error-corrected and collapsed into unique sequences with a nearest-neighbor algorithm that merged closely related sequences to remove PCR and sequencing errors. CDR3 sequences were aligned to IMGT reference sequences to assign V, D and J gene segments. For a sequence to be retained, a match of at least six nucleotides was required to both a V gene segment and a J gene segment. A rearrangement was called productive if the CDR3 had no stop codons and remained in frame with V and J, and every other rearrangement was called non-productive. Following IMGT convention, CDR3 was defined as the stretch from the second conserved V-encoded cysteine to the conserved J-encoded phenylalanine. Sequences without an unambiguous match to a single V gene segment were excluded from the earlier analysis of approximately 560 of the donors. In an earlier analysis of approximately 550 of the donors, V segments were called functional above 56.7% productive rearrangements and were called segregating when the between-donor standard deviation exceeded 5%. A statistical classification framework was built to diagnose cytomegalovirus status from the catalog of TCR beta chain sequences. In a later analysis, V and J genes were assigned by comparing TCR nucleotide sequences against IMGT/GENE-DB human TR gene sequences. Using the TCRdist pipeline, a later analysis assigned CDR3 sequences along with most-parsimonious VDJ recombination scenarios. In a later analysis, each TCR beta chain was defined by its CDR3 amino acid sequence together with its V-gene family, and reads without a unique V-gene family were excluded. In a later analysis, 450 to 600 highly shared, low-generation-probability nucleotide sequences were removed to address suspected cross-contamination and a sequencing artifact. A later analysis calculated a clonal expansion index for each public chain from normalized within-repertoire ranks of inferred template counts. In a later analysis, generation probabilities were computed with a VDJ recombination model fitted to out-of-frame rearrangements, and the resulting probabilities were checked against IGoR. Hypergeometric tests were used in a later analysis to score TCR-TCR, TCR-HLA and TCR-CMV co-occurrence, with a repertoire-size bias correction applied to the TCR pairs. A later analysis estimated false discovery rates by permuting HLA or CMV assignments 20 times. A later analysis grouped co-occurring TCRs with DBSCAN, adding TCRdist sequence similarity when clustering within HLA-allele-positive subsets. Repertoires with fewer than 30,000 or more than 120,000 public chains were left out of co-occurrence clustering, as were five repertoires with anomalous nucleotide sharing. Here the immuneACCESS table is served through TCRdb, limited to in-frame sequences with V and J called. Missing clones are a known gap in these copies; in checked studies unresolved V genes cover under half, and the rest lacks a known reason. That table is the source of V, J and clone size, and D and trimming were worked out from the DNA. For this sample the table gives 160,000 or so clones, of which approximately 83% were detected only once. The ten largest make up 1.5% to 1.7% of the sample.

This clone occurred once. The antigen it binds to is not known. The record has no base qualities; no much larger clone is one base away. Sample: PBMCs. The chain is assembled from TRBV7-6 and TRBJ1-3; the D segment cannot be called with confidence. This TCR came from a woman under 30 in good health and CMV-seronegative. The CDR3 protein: CASSLTHISGNTIYF. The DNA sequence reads TGTGCCAGCAGCTTAACACACATATCTGGAAACACCATATATTTT.